This TCR beta chain was captured by sequencing in a study of technical replicates of blood from a few donors. Method: immunoSEQ multiplex PCR; TCRdb's copy keeps in-frame clones and lacks some. This table has roughly 70,000 clones, 95% to 97% appearing once. The CDR3 spans 15 residues. With V trimmed by 8 bases and J by 8 bases, 14 bases remained unmatched. In germline, CDR1 is LNHDA, CDR2 SQIVND (reference sequence). The sequence was collected from a human donor in good health. Sequencing was done on a sample of T cells isolated from PBMCs. The chain has TRBV19 and TRBJ2-1, with 8 bases that match TRBD2. The CDR3 protein is CASRSGTREIDEQFF. The CDR3 DNA is TGTGCCAGTCGATCCGGGACTAGGGAGATCGATGAGCAGTTCTTC.